This TCR beta chain was identified in a study of cytomegalovirus exposure and HLA in healthy donors. Study results and limitations: In a later analysis, TCR beta V- and J-gene trimming was associated with a missense DCLRE1C variant.

It was with 60 Vbeta and 13 Jbeta primers that the PCR ran. Assay: immunoSEQ multiplex PCR; the TCRdb copy retains only in-frame clones and omits some. This listing includes fewer than 85,000 clones. Germline V CDR1 and CDR2: LGHNA, YNFKEQ. V was shortened by 3 bases and J by 4 bases, with 9 bases between the two germline ends. This CDR3 contains 13 residues. As regards this clone: Antigen: not known.

The sequence derives from a man aged 50 or older in good health and CMV-seropositive. The sample consisted of PBMCs. The J gene is TRBJ1-2, the V gene TRBV4-2, with D maybe TRBD1 (5 bases). Written as DNA, the CDR3 is TGTGCCAGCAGCCAGACAGTGACCTATGGCTACACCTTC. Its protein is CASSQTVTYGYTF.